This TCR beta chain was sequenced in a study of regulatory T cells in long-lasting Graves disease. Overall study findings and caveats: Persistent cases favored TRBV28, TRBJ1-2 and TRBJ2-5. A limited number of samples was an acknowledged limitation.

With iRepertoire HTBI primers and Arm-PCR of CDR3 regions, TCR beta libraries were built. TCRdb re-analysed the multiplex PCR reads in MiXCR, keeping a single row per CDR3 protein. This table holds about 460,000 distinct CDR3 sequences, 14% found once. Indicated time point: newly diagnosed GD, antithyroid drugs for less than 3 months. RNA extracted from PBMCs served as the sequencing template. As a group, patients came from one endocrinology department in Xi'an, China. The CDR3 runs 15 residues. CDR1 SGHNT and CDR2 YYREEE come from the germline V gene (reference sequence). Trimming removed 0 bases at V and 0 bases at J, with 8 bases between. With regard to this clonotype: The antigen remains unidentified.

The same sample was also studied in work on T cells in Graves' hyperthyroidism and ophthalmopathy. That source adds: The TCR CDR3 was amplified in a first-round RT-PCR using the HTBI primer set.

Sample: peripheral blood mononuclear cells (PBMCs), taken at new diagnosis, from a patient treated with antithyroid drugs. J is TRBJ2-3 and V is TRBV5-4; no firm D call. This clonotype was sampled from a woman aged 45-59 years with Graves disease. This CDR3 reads CASSLAIHSTDTQYF. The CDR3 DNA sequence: TGTGCCAGCAGCTTGGCCATTCATAGCACAGATACGCAGTATTTT.